This T cell receptor (beta chain) was profiled in a study of CD8+ T cells in alopecia areata. About the research overall: Treated patients took oral tofacitinib at 5 to 10 mg twice daily.

Following RNA extraction, reverse transcription yielded cDNA that acted as the sequencing template. The repertoire was sequenced with immunoSEQ multiplex PCR; TCRdb's copy has only in-frame clones and lacks some. The sample includes some 150,000 clones, less than 70% seen only once; the top ten take 15% to 20%. V shed 7 bases and J 5 bases; nucleotides not matched to a gene: 12. The germline V gene has CDR1 SGHAT and CDR2 FQNNGV. This CDR3 contains 16 residues. On this clone itself: What it recognizes is unknown.

Regarding the study as a whole: Lesional scalp, especially alopecia totalis/universalis, showed higher clonality than normal scalp. The link between baseline CD8+ expansion and response remains uncertain with one nonresponder.

Treatment reported: oral pan-JAK inhibitor, 5-10 mg twice daily. The sequences come from CD8+ T cells sorted from blood, collected at week 4, from a patient treated with tofacitinib. The chain links TRBV11-2 to TRBJ2-2; TRBD1 agrees at 8 bases. This TCR was recovered from a human donor with alopecia areata. The CDR3 loop is CASTSPQGARTGELFF. CDR3 nucleotide sequence: TGTGCCAGCACCTCCCCCCAGGGGGCAAGAACCGGGGAGCTGTTTTTT.